A single sample gave rise to the 21 T cell receptor beta chains below, sequenced in a study of T cell repertoires in cytomegalovirus infection. TCRdb redid the calling of the reads with MiXCR, one entry per CDR3 protein. The table records around 340,000 distinct CDR3 sequences, roughly 29% of them present only once. For these receptors, no antigen is known. Sequenced material: cultured PBMCs, taken from culture after CMV antigen stimulation. Every receptor here comes from a human donor in good health (CMV status not recorded). Some clones in this sample may be carry-over from other donors' samples.

This clonotype was detected a few times. This chain joins TRBV27 and TRBJ1-2; 8 bases line up with TRBD1. CDR1 is MNHEY and CDR2 is SMNVEV in the germline V gene (reference sequence). This CDR3 has 16 amino acids. The trim removed 2 bases at V and 2 bases at J, leaving 7 bases unmatched. Here the CDR3 DNA reads TGTGCCAGCAGTTTAGCAGGGGGCAGCTCAAACTATGGCTACACCTTC. The encoded protein is CASSLAGGSSNYGYTF.

The chain joins TRBV28 to TRBJ2-2; possible D gene TRBD2, 5 bases. Trimming removed 1 base at V and 5 bases at J, with 11 bases between. Germline V gives CDR1 MDHEN, CDR2 SYDVKM. This CDR3 is built from 15 residues. This chain's CDR3 is CASSLYGMRTGELFF. The CDR3 coding sequence is TGTGCCAGCAGTTTATACGGGATGAGAACCGGGGAGCTGTTTTTT.

This clonotype was counted at least ten times. The V and J genes are TRBV7-2 and TRBJ2-3; D is ambiguous. V was pared by 2 bases and J by 0 bases, with 9 bases between. The CDR3 length is 15 residues. Germline CDR1 and CDR2: SGHTA and FQGNSA. The CDR3 region is CASSLSLQSTDTQYF. The CDR3 DNA is TGTGCCAGCAGCTTAAGTCTGCAAAGCACAGATACGCAGTATTTT.

CDR3 in DNA: TGTGCCAGCAGCTTTCATACAGATGGCTACACCTTC. Protein product: CASSFHTDGYTF. V and J are TRBV11-2 and TRBJ1-2; D is unclear. This CDR3 has 12 amino acids. In germline, CDR1 is SGHAT, CDR2 FQNNGV. V was trimmed by 3 bases and J by 6 bases, leaving 8 bases between them.

This clonotype was found a few times. The chain employs TRBV7-6 and TRBJ2-1; 8 bases fit TRBD2. Trimming at V came to 4 bases and at J to 9 bases, leaving 11 bases not matched to a gene. The CDR3 is 15 amino acids. Germline-derived CDR1 and CDR2 are SGHVS and FNYEAQ. CDR3 sequence (DNA): TGTGCCAGCAGCTCCCCCCTGGGACTAGGCGGTGAGCAGTTCTTC. Translated: CASSSPLGLGGEQFF.

This clonotype occurred many times. This chain joins TRBV12-3 or TRBV12-4 and TRBJ1-5; D gene unclear. The CDR3 is made up of 13 amino acids. V was trimmed by 4 bases and J by 1 base, leaving 5 bases between them. DNA of the CDR3: TGTGCCAGCAGTTACCAAAGCAATCAGCCCCAGCATTTT. This translates into CASSYQSNQPQHF.

The V call is TRBV7-9, the J call TRBJ1-5; 7 bases agree with TRBD1. V trimming: 2 bases; J trimming: 5 bases; junction bases outside the gene matches: 9. This CDR3 is 16 amino acids long. CDR1 is SEHNR and CDR2 is FQNEAQ in the germline V gene (reference sequence). The DNA of the CDR3 is TGTGCCAGCAGCTTAACTTGGGACAGAATGGATCAGCCCCAGCATTTT. This sequence encodes CASSLTWDRMDQPQHF.

This clonotype was detected a few times. This chain links TRBV27 with TRBJ2-1; TRBD2 matches at 12 bases. V gave up 5 bases and J gave up 7 bases; unmatched junction bases: 6. Germline CDR1 MNHEY, CDR2 SMNVEV (reference sequence). This CDR3 contains 15 residues. In DNA form, the CDR3 reads TGTGCCAGCAGTCAGCGACTAGCGGGGGAGAATGAGCAGTTCTTC. This codes for CASSQRLAGENEQFF.

In its sample, this clonotype was seen a few times. The chain is built from TRBV5-4 and TRBJ2-7; D is uncertain. V lost 5 bases, J lost 2 bases, and 14 bases lay in between. This CDR3 region has 14 residues. Looked up from germline, CDR1 is SGHNT and CDR2 is YYREEE (reference sequence). The CDR3 region is CASSPRTAPYEQYF. The CDR3 DNA reads TGTGCCAGCAGTCCCCGGACGGCTCCCTACGAGCAGTACTTC.

This clonotype was observed a few times. This chain joins TRBV28 and TRBJ2-1; 7 bases fit TRBD2. J lost 2 bases, V lost 2 bases, and 6 bases had no gene match. This CDR3 contains 16 residues. Per the germline V gene, CDR1 is MDHEN and CDR2 is SYDVKM. In DNA, the CDR3 is TGTGCCAGCAGTTTACCGGGAGGCTCCCCCTACAATGAGCAGTTCTTC. Its protein product is CASSLPGGSPYNEQFF. Full variable domain (outside the CDR3, taken from reference TRBV28 and TRBJ2-1): DVKVTQSSRYLVKRTGEKVFLECVQDMDHENMFWYRQDPGLGLRLIYFSYDVKMKEKGDIPEGYSVSREKKERFSLILESASTNQTSMYLCASSLPGGSPYNEQFFGPGTRLTVL.

This chain joins TRBV27 and TRBJ2-7; 10 bases are shared with TRBD1. The J segment lost 2 bases and the V segment lost 7 bases, leaving 5 bases of the junction unmatched. The CDR3 totals 14 residues. Germline CDR1 reads MNHEY; CDR2 reads SMNVEV (reference sequence). CDR3 sequence reads: CASTQTGGTYEQYF. In nucleotides, the CDR3 is TGTGCCAGCACCCAGACAGGGGGCACCTACGAGCAGTACTTC.

CDR3 in DNA: TGTGCCACCGGGACAGGGGGCTACACCGAGCAGTACTTC. Protein product: CATGTGGYTEQYF. The genes are TRBV6-1 and TRBJ2-7; TRBD1 aligns across 12 bases. The CDR3 spans 13 residues. V shed 10 bases, J shed 6 bases, and the junction held 7 bases outside the gene matches. Germline V gene data show CDR1 as MNHNS and CDR2 as SASEGT.

The chain recombines TRBV12-3 or TRBV12-4 with TRBJ1-2; 11 bases map to TRBD1. The CDR3 contains 15 residues. V lost 1 base to trimming and J lost 8 bases; unmatched junction nucleotides: 6. The CDR3 region has the DNA TGTGCCAGCAGTTTAGAGGGACAGGGGGTGGAGGGCTACACCTTC. This sequence encodes CASSLEGQGVEGYTF.

CDR3 coding DNA: TGTGCCAGCAGCCCCCAGGTAGGGGCCAACGTCCTGACTTTC. As protein: CASSPQVGANVLTF. V and J are TRBV11-2 and TRBJ2-6; no clear D gene. V dropped 5 bases and J dropped 4 bases, with 9 bases sitting between them. Germline loops: CDR1 SGHAT, CDR2 FQNNGV. This CDR3 is 14 amino acids long.

This clonotype was seen a handful of times. V and J are TRBV7-2 and TRBJ2-3; either TRBD1 or TRBD2 may fit D (5 bases each). V lost 0 bases and J lost 5, with 12 bases in between. Germline CDR1 SGHTA, CDR2 FQGNSA. The CDR3 is 15 residues long. The CDR3: CASSLAPGRGDTQYF. The DNA of the CDR3 is TGTGCCAGCAGCTTAGCTCCAGGGAGAGGAGATACGCAGTATTTT.

V gene TRBV19 combines with J gene TRBJ2-5; TRBD1 matches at 7 bases. The CDR3 is 14 residues long. The germline gives CDR1 LNHDA, CDR2 SQIVND (reference sequence). V dropped 7 bases and J dropped 1; count of bases not matched to a gene: 6. This CDR3 is CASKPGTAQETQYF. CDR3 DNA sequence: TGTGCCAGTAAACCCGGGACAGCCCAAGAGACCCAGTACTTC.

This clonotype was seen a few times. This rearrangement joins TRBV7-2 to TRBJ2-2, with D uncertain. From germline, CDR1 is SGHTA and CDR2 FQGNSA. This CDR3 spans 18 amino acids. V shed 5 bases and J shed 4 bases, with 23 bases lying between them. The CDR3 coding sequence is TGTGCCAGCAGCCCACGACTTCCGGGCTTCCGAGTCACCGGGGAGCTGTTTTTT. It encodes CASSPRLPGFRVTGELFF.

Ten or more counts support this clonotype. The chain carries TRBV7-2 and TRBJ1-3, with D hard to call. The germline V and J ends were trimmed by 0 bases and 4 bases, with 10 bases remaining between them. The length of the CDR3 is 15 residues. The germline V gene has CDR1 SGHTA and CDR2 FQGNSA. DNA for the CDR3: TGTGCCAGCAGCTTAGCGAGGGCACACGGAAACACCATATATTTT. Translated: CASSLARAHGNTIYF.

In this sample, this clonotype turned up many times. The chain joins TRBV6-1 to TRBJ1-2; D is undetermined. V lost 1 base to trimming and J lost 10 bases, with 7 bases between them. Germline lookup yields CDR1 MNHNS and CDR2 SASEGT. This CDR3 has 11 amino acids. The CDR3 sequence is CASSEVPPYTF. The CDR3 DNA sequence: TGTGCCAGCAGTGAAGTCCCGCCCTACACCTTC.

The CDR3 protein is CASSTPSGGNYNEQFF. DNA of the CDR3: TGTGCCAGCAGTACCCCTAGCGGGGGGAATTACAATGAGCAGTTCTTC. V usage is TRBV6-2 or TRBV6-3 and J usage is TRBJ2-1; 11 nucleotides agree with TRBD2. V shed 5 bases, J shed 4 bases, and the junction held 7 bases outside the gene matches. The CDR3 sequence is 16 residues long. Germline loops: CDR1 MNHEY, CDR2 SVGEGT.

This clonotype was counted many times. The rearrangement links TRBV10-2 to TRBJ2-1, with a tentative D call TRBD1 (6 bases). The CDR3 is 16 residues long. V lost 6 bases to trimming and J lost 2 bases, with 17 bases between them. In germline, CDR1 is WSHSY, CDR2 SAAADI. The DNA for the CDR3 is TGCGCCAGCAGCGACCCGTTGGGGGCGACCTACAATGAGCAGTTCTTC. Amino acid sequence: CASSDPLGATYNEQFF.